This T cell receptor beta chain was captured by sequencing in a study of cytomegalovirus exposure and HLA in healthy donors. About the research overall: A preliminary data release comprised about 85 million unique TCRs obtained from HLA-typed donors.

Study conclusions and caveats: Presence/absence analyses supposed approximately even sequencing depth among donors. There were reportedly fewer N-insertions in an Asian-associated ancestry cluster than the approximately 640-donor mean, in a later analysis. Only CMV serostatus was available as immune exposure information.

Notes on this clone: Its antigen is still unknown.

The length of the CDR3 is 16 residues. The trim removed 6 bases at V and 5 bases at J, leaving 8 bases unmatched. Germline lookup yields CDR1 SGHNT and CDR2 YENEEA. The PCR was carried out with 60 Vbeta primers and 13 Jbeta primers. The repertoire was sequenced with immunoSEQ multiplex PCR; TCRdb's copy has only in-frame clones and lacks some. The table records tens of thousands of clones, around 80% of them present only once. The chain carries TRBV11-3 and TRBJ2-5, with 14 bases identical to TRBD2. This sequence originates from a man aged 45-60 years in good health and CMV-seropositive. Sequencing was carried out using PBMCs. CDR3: CASRNGLAGGGETQYF. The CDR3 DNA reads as TGTGCCAGCAGAAATGGACTAGCGGGAGGAGGGGAGACCCAGTACTTC.